The source of this T cell receptor beta chain is a study of cytomegalovirus exposure and HLA in healthy donors. Study-wide results and caveats: Trimming of TCR beta V- and J-genes showed a link, identified in a later analysis, to a missense DCLRE1C variant.

In the PCR, 60 Vbeta and 13 Jbeta primers were used. Study processing details: In a later analysis, the count reached approximately 80 million unique TCR beta chains, with approximately 10 million shared. Assay: immunoSEQ multiplex PCR; the TCRdb copy retains only in-frame clones and omits some. V, J and clone size derive from that table, while D and trimming were established from the DNA sequence. The table includes roughly 160,000 clones, roughly three quarters detected once. Germline V gene data show CDR1 as LGHNA and CDR2 as YSLEER. V dropped 4 bases and J dropped 0; count of bases not matched to a gene: 8. This CDR3 is 18 amino acids long. A word on this clone: Its target is not known.

Sequences were obtained from PBMCs. The source is a man aged 60 to 69 in good health and CMV-seronegative. The rearrangement uses TRBV4-3 and TRBJ2-6, with TRBD1 identical over 8 bases. CDR3 sequence reads: CASSRSDRGFSGANVLTF. The CDR3 DNA sequence: TGCGCCAGCAGCCGGTCAGACAGGGGCTTCTCTGGGGCCAACGTCCTGACTTTC.